This T cell receptor (beta chain) was documented in a study of blood T cell repertoires in COVID-19. As for the study in general: The United States, Italy and Spain were the sources of the acute and convalescent COVID-19 samples.

The CDR3 is 17 amino acids. J gave up 8 bases and V 0 bases, and 12 bases lay outside the gene matches. Germline assignment: CDR1 MRHNA and CDR2 SNTAGT. Produced via immunoSEQ multiplex PCR; TCRdb's table is partial and in-frame only. The table includes fewer than 130,000 clones, roughly four fifths detected once. The clonotype comes from a man aged 65-85 years with active or convalescent COVID-19. The sequenced sample was peripheral blood. The genes are TRBV6-4 and TRBJ1-2; TRBD1 agrees at 10 bases. CDR3: CASSDSTTTGGSGGYTF. CDR3 DNA: TGTGCCAGCAGTGACTCGACGACGACAGGGGGCTCGGGAGGCTACACCTTC.